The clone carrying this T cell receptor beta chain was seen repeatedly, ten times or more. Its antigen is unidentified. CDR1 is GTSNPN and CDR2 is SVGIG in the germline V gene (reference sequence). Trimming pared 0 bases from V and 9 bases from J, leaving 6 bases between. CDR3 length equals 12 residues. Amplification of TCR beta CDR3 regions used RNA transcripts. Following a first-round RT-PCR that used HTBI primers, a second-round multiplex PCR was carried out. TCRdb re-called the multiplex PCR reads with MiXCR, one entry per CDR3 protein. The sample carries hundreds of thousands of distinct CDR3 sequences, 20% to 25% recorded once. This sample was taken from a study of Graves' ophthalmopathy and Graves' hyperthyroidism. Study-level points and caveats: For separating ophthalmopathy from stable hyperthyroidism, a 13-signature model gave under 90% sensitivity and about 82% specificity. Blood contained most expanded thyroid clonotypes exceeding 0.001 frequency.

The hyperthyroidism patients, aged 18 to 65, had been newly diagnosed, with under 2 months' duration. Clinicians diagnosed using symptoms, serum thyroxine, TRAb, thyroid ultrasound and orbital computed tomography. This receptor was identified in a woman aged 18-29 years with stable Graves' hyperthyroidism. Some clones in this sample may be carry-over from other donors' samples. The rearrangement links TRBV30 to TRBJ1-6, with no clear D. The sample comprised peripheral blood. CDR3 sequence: CAWSVRGSPLHF. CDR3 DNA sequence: TGTGCCTGGAGTGTACGTGGTTCACCCCTCCACTTT.